One and the same sample provided the 25 T cell receptor beta chains below, sequenced in a study of cytomegalovirus exposure and HLA in healthy donors. TCRdb's copy holds only in-frame clones and misses some; the assay was immunoSEQ multiplex PCR. The sample has about 82,000 clones; around 92% are singletons. The sequencing input was PBMCs. The receptors were sampled from a man aged 18-30 years in good health and CMV-seronegative.

This clone was recorded once. J is TRBJ1-1 and V is TRBV2; D is possibly TRBD1 (5 bases). CDR3 size: 13 residues. Between the trimmed V and J ends, which lost 11 bases and 5 bases, there was a span of 18 bases. CDR1 and CDR2 (germline): SNHLY, FYNNEI. The CDR3 region is CAGETERGTEAFF. Here the CDR3 DNA reads TGTGCCGGAGAGACGGAGCGGGGGACTGAAGCTTTCTTT. The entire variable domain, with the rest obtained from reference TRBV2 and TRBJ1-1, is as follows: EPEVTQTPSHQVTQMGQEVILRCVPISNHLYFYWYRQILGQKVEFLVSFYNNEISEKSEIFDDQFSVERPDGSNFTLKIRSTKLEDSAMYFCAGETERGTEAFFGQGTRLTVV.

The chain combines TRBV5-4 with TRBJ2-7, with a tentative D call TRBD2 (6 bases). The CDR3 covers 15 residues. Germline V CDR1 and CDR2: SGHNT, YYREEE (reference sequence). V was shortened by 0 bases and J by 4 bases, with 14 bases between the two germline ends. The CDR3 here is CASSLAGLTGYEQYF. In DNA, the CDR3 is TGTGCCAGCAGCTTGGCGGGACTCACGGGGTACGAGCAGTACTTC.

The J gene is TRBJ1-1, the V gene TRBV7-9; 10 nucleotides agree with TRBD1. The CDR3 loop spans 13 amino acids. Germline loops: CDR1 SEHNR, CDR2 FQNEAQ (reference sequence). V dropped 4 bases and J dropped 6; count of bases not matched to a gene: 2. This chain's CDR3 is CASSWGQGSEAFF. The CDR3 DNA follows: TGTGCCAGCAGCTGGGGACAGGGGTCTGAAGCTTTCTTT.

CDR3 in amino acids: CASSSGGLANPTGETQYF. In DNA form, the CDR3 reads TGTGCCAGCAGCTCCGGGGGACTAGCGAACCCAACGGGAGAGACCCAGTACTTC. J is TRBJ2-5 and V is TRBV9; 10 positions match TRBD2. Trimming at V came to 4 bases and at J to 4 bases, leaving 16 bases not matched to a gene. Germline V gene lookup returns CDR1 SGDLS and CDR2 YYNGEE. This CDR3 is built from 18 residues.

The gene calls are TRBV7-9 and TRBJ2-7; 9 bases are shared with TRBD1. This CDR3 is 14 amino acids long. The ends lost 7 bases at V and 3 bases at J; junction bases unmatched: 7. The germline V gene encodes CDR1 SEHNR and CDR2 FQNEAQ (reference sequence). CDR3: CASTATGGNYEQYF. The CDR3 DNA is TGTGCCAGCACCGCGACAGGGGGTAACTACGAGCAGTACTTC.

This chain links TRBV5-1 with TRBJ2-7; 7 bases are a match to TRBD1. Germline CDR1 is SGHRS and CDR2 is YFSETQ. The CDR3 is made up of 17 amino acids. V dropped 4 bases and J dropped 3; count of bases not matched to a gene: 16. This chain's CDR3 is CASSLSSQNRGIYEQYF. CDR3 DNA sequence: TGCGCCAGCAGCCTTTCGTCGCAAAACAGGGGTATCTACGAGCAGTACTTC.

J is TRBJ1-1 and V is TRBV7-3, with D unresolved. V lost 6 bases and J 10 bases, leaving 15 bases between the germline ends. Per germline, CDR1 SGHTA and CDR2 FQGTGA. The CDR3 has 12 amino acids. The CDR3 sequence is CASSSGPGVAFF. DNA of the CDR3: TGTGCCAGCAGTTCCGGGCCCGGGGTAGCTTTCTTT.

Here the CDR3 DNA reads TGTGCCAGCAGCCTCTGGGCCAATGAGCAGTTCTTC. Its protein is CASSLWANEQFF. The chain recombines TRBV11-3 with TRBJ2-1; no clear D. This CDR3 comprises 12 residues. The V end was cut by 5 bases, the J end by 6 bases, with 8 bases between. Germline V lookup: CDR1 SGHNT, CDR2 YENEEA.

The rearrangement joins TRBV5-6 to TRBJ1-3; possible D gene TRBD1, 6 bases. The CDR3 spans 14 residues. Trimming removed 4 bases from V and 4 bases from J, with 12 bases in between. Looked up from germline, CDR1 is SGHDT and CDR2 is YYEEEE. CDR3 DNA: TGTGCCAGCAGCCCCGGGGGGGCCGGAAACACCATATATTTT. It codes for CASSPGGAGNTIYF.

This sequence joins TRBV19 and TRBJ2-2; D is possibly TRBD2 (5 bases). Germline V lookup: CDR1 LNHDA, CDR2 SQIVND (reference sequence). Trimming took 1 base from V and 1 from J, leaving 7 bases between them. This CDR3 has 15 amino acids. CDR3 sequence: CASSIGGLNTGELFF. CDR3 sequence (DNA): TGTGCCAGTAGTATAGGCGGGCTGAACACCGGGGAGCTGTTTTTT.

The chain joins TRBV18 to TRBJ2-1; D not resolved. Germline assignment: CDR1 KGHSH and CDR2 LQKENI. CDR3 length: 13 amino acids. V gave up 2 bases and J gave up 4 bases, with 6 bases separating them. Here the CDR3 reads CASSPRGYNEQFF. For the CDR3, the DNA is TGTGCCAGCTCACCAAGAGGTTACAATGAGCAGTTCTTC.

V and J are TRBV5-6 and TRBJ2-7; 8 positions match TRBD1. The germline CDR1 and CDR2 sequences are SGHDT and YYEEEE. The V segment lost 4 bases and the J segment 5 bases; nucleotides outside the gene matches: 5. There are 13 residues in the CDR3. The CDR3 is CASSRTGWDEQYF. CDR3 nucleotides: TGTGCCAGCAGCCGGACAGGGTGGGACGAGCAGTACTTC.

The rearrangement links TRBV2 to TRBJ1-5, with D possibly TRBD1 on 5 matching bases. The V and J ends lost 6 bases and 7 bases respectively, with 16 bases between them. CDR1 SNHLY and CDR2 FYNNEI come from the germline V gene. The CDR3 runs to 14 residues. In DNA, the CDR3 is TGTGCCAGCAGCGGGACTCTGAAGGAACAGCCCCAGCATTTT. Amino acid sequence: CASSGTLKEQPQHF.

This clone was seen more than once but under ten times. The rearrangement uses TRBV7-9 and TRBJ1-2, with TRBD1 identical over 9 bases. The CDR3 runs 15 residues. The V gene's germline CDR1 is SEHNR and CDR2 FQNEAQ (reference sequence). The V and J ends lost 2 bases and 7 bases, in that order; junction bases with no gene match: 8. CDR3 sequence reads: CASSLQQGAPSGYTF. CDR3 bases: TGTGCCAGCAGCTTACAACAGGGGGCCCCCAGTGGCTACACCTTC.

The chain employs TRBV6-1 and TRBJ1-1, with D possibly being TRBD1 (5 bases). The CDR3 is made up of 17 amino acids. CDR1 is MNHNS, CDR2 SASEGT, per germline. V lost 2 bases to trimming and J lost 4 bases, with 20 bases between them. The CDR3 coding sequence is TGTGCCAGCAGTGAATTCCCGACGCAGGGCGGTCGCACTGAAGCTTTCTTT. Its translation is CASSEFPTQGGRTEAFF.

This rearrangement joins TRBV28 to TRBJ1-5; the D is unclear. Germline values: CDR1 MDHEN, CDR2 SYDVKM. V was trimmed by 7 bases and J by 2 bases, leaving 15 bases between them. This CDR3 spans 15 amino acids. CDR3: CASTLLRGGNQPQHF. Here the CDR3 DNA reads TGTGCCAGCACCCTCTTGCGGGGAGGCAATCAGCCCCAGCATTTT.

V usage is TRBV30 and J usage is TRBJ2-7, with 7 bases fitting TRBD1. V shed 3 bases, J shed 6 bases, and the junction held 8 bases outside the gene matches. The V gene's germline CDR1 is GTSNPN and CDR2 SVGIG (reference sequence). The length of the CDR3 is 13 residues. CDR3 sequence reads: CAWRRDRSSEQYF. CDR3 nucleotides: TGTGCCTGGAGGAGGGACAGATCAAGCGAGCAGTACTTC.

Points on this clone: Just one base apart from a much larger clone, this may be a read error. The chain couples TRBV6-5 to TRBJ1-2, with TRBD1 identical over 10 bases. The CDR3 totals 13 residues. Germline CDR1 reads MNHEY; CDR2 reads SVGAGI. The V segment lost 6 bases and the J segment 8 bases; nucleotides outside the gene matches: 6. CDR3 bases: TGTGCCAGCAGCCCCGGGACAGGGGCAGGCTACACCTTC. It is translated as CASSPGTGAGYTF.

About this clone itself: This CDR3 is missing its conserved last phenylalanine or tryptophan, likely due to a read error. The CDR3 nucleotides read TGTGCCAGCAGCCAGGGACAGAGAAGCTCCTACGAGCAGTACCTC. Amino acid sequence: CASSQGQRSSYEQYL. The chain combines TRBV5-6 with TRBJ2-7, with TRBD1 identical over 7 bases. Germline CDR1 is SGHDT and CDR2 is YYEEEE. V lost 4 bases to trimming and J lost 0 bases; unmatched junction nucleotides: 7. This CDR3 spans 15 amino acids.

This chain connects TRBV7-2 to TRBJ1-3; 10 bases are shared with TRBD1. Germline CDR1 is SGHTA and CDR2 is FQGNSA. CDR3 length: 17 amino acids. V shed 4 bases and J 6 bases; nucleotides not matched to a gene: 12. CDR3 loop: CASSSSDRGRLENTIYF. DNA of the CDR3: TGTGCCAGCAGCTCCTCCGACAGGGGGCGCTTAGAAAACACCATATATTTT.

This chain links TRBV30 with TRBJ1-1; no definite D call. CDR3 length equals 14 residues. V was cut by 1 base and J by 4 bases, with 13 bases left in between. Per germline, CDR1 GTSNPN and CDR2 SVGIG (reference sequence). The CDR3 loop is CAWSASYEGTEAFF. In DNA form, the CDR3 reads TGTGCCTGGAGTGCCTCCTACGAGGGCACTGAAGCTTTCTTT. The full variable domain, completed using reference TRBV30 and TRBJ1-1, is SQTIHQWPATLVQPVGSPLSLECTVEGTSNPNLYWYRQAAGRGLQLLFYSVGIGQISSEVPQNLSASRPQDRQFILSSKKLLLSDSGFYLCAWSASYEGTEAFFGQGTRLTVV.

The genes are TRBV5-1 and TRBJ1-2; D may be TRBD1 (5 bases). This CDR3 comprises 15 residues. V dropped 4 bases and J dropped 2 bases, with 15 bases sitting between them. Germline lookup yields CDR1 SGHRS and CDR2 YFSETQ. CDR3 protein: CASSPAGSPNYGYTF. The CDR3 DNA is TGCGCCAGCAGCCCGGCAGGGTCCCCGAACTATGGCTACACCTTC.

The chain joins TRBV6-5 to TRBJ2-7; the match to TRBD2 covers 7 bases. This CDR3 has 14 amino acids. Trimming cost V 5 bases and J 4 bases; bases outside gene matches: 8. From germline, CDR1 is MNHEY and CDR2 SVGAGI. DNA for the CDR3: TGTGCCAGCAGTCACACCGCCGGGGGGTACGAGCAGTACTTC. Residues: CASSHTAGGYEQYF.

The V call is TRBV6-8, the J call TRBJ1-5, with 8 bases aligning to TRBD1. J gave up 5 bases and V 5 bases, and 11 bases lay outside the gene matches. Germline CDR1 and CDR2: MNHGY and SAAAGT. The CDR3 length is 16 residues. The CDR3 here is CASSPPRGQDDQPQHF. The CDR3 nucleotides read TGTGCCAGCAGTCCTCCCAGGGGGCAGGACGATCAGCCCCAGCATTTT.

The rearrangement joins TRBV27 to TRBJ2-7; 9 nucleotides match TRBD1. Trimming took 5 bases from V and 2 from J; bases not matched to a gene: 7. In germline, CDR1 is MNHEY, CDR2 SMNVEV (reference sequence). The CDR3 totals 15 residues. CDR3 DNA: TGTGCCAGCAGTCCTACAGGGGGCGGGACCTACGAGCAGTACTTC. This translates into CASSPTGGGTYEQYF.